These 31 T cell receptor beta chains were sequenced from one sample in a study of response to subunit inactivated influenza vaccine. TCRdb re-called the RT-PCR reads through MiXCR, storing one row per CDR3 protein. Among some 500,000 distinct CDR3 sequences listed, 10% to 15% were seen once. Here the sequenced sample was PBMCs from blood, taken around seven weeks after vaccination. The receptors derive from a man aged 50-60 years who received an inactivated influenza vaccine.

The chain links TRBV6-2 or TRBV6-3 to TRBJ2-1; TRBD2 matches at 13 bases. The junction had 6 bases not matched to a gene; V was cut back by 3 bases and J by 1 base. This CDR3 contains 18 residues. Germline V gene data show CDR1 as MNHEY and CDR2 as SVGEGT. This CDR3 reads CASSYGLAGEASYNEQFF. CDR3 sequence (DNA): TGTGCCAGCAGTTATGGACTAGCGGGGGAAGCTTCCTACAATGAGCAGTTCTTC.

This clonotype was picked up many times. The chain combines TRBV7-9 with TRBJ2-3, with unresolved D. Looked up from germline, CDR1 is SEHNR and CDR2 is FQNEAQ (reference sequence). V dropped 7 bases and J dropped 0 bases, with 20 bases sitting between them. The CDR3 runs to 17 residues. The CDR3: CASNPVQRTPSTDTQYF. The CDR3 nucleotides are TGTGCCAGCAACCCGGTTCAGCGAACCCCTAGCACAGATACGCAGTATTTT. The entire variable domain, with the rest obtained from reference TRBV7-9 and TRBJ2-3, is as follows: DTGVSQNPRHKITKRGQNVTFRCDPISEHNRLYWYRQTLGQGPEFLTYFQNEAQLEKSRLLSDRFSAERPKGSFSTLEIQRTEQGDSAMYLCASNPVQRTPSTDTQYFGPGTRLTVL.

The chain combines TRBV3-1 with TRBJ2-1, with 8 bases aligning to TRBD1. Germline CDR1 is LGHDT and CDR2 is YNNKEL (reference sequence). With V trimmed by 3 bases and J by 4 bases, 5 bases remained unmatched. There are 15 residues in the CDR3. CDR3 in DNA: TGTGCCAGCAGCCAGACAGGGGAATCGTACAATGAGCAGTTCTTC. Amino acids: CASSQTGESYNEQFF.

This clonotype was detected a few times. The V and J genes are TRBV6-2 or TRBV6-3 and TRBJ2-3; the match to TRBD2 covers 9 bases. Germline CDR1 MNHEY, CDR2 SVGEGT. The CDR3 sequence is 16 residues long. V lost 6 bases, J lost 4 bases, and 11 bases stayed unmatched. This CDR3 reads CASSPSSGGSPDTQYF. The CDR3 nucleotides are TGTGCCAGCAGCCCCAGTAGCGGGGGTTCCCCAGATACGCAGTATTTT.

This clonotype was seen many times. The rearrangement uses TRBV6-2 or TRBV6-3 and TRBJ2-3; weak D call: TRBD1 (6 bases). V lost 2 bases and J 2 bases, leaving 8 bases between the germline ends. The CDR3 is 14 amino acids. Germline values: CDR1 MNHEY, CDR2 SVGEGT. The CDR3 here is CASSYRDNTDTQYF. The CDR3 coding sequence is TGTGCCAGCAGTTACCGGGACAACACAGATACGCAGTATTTT.

Comment on this clonotype: One junction end does not reproduce the germline sequence, and a read error may be involved. The chain joins TRBV12-3 or TRBV12-4 to TRBJ2-2; 8 bases align to TRBD1. The CDR3 is made up of 13 amino acids. CDR3 bases: TGTACCAGCTGCAGGGGGCAAGGCGGGGAGCTGTTTTTT. Protein sequence: CTSCRGQGGELFF.

V and J are TRBV29-1 and TRBJ2-6, with 8 bases fitting TRBD1. Germline CDR1 SQVTM, CDR2 ANQGSEA. The V segment lost 4 bases and the J segment 4 bases; nucleotides outside the gene matches: 6. CDR3 length: 15 amino acids. Here the CDR3 reads CSVAQGAWGANVLTF. CDR3 coding DNA: TGCAGCGTTGCTCAGGGGGCGTGGGGGGCCAACGTCCTGACTTTC.

The chain uses TRBV5-1 and TRBJ2-7; no reliable D call. The CDR3 has 12 amino acids. Germline CDR1 reads SGHRS; CDR2 reads YFSETQ. Trimming removed 0 bases at V and 5 bases at J, with 6 bases between. The CDR3 sequence: CASSLVYHEQYF. The DNA of the CDR3 is TGCGCCAGCAGCTTGGTTTACCACGAGCAGTACTTC.

This clonotype occurred many times. The rearrangement links TRBV5-1 to TRBJ2-7; D possibly corresponds to TRBD2 (6 bases). V lost 3 bases and J lost 1, with 14 bases in between. The CDR3 has 15 amino acids. The germline gives CDR1 SGHRS, CDR2 YFSETQ. The CDR3 loop reads CASSSLTGLSYEQYF. The CDR3 bases are TGCGCCAGCAGCTCGTTAACGGGACTTTCCTACGAGCAGTACTTC.

The rearrangement joins TRBV7-8 to TRBJ1-2; 7 positions agree with TRBD1. V lost 5 bases, J lost 5 bases, and 8 bases stayed unmatched. This CDR3 comprises 14 residues. Per the germline V gene, CDR1 is SGHVS and CDR2 is FQNEAQ. This chain's CDR3 is CASSTPGTEYGYTF. The CDR3 DNA reads TGTGCCAGCAGCACACCCGGGACAGAGTATGGCTACACCTTC.

This clonotype has ten or more counts. The chain carries TRBV12-3 or TRBV12-4 and TRBJ2-1; D possibly corresponds to TRBD2 (7 bases). The CDR3 is made up of 16 amino acids. V was clipped by 3 bases and J by 0 bases, with 12 bases between them. Here the CDR3 DNA reads TGTGCCAGCAGTTTTGGGGCGGGGGCCTCCTACAATGAGCAGTTCTTC. Its translation: CASSFGAGASYNEQFF.

The rearrangement uses TRBV28 and TRBJ2-3; 7 nucleotides align to TRBD2. The CDR3 consists of 16 residues. J lost 1 base, V lost 6 bases, and 10 bases had no gene match. Looked up from germline, CDR1 is MDHEN and CDR2 is SYDVKM. In DNA, the CDR3 is TGTGCCAGCAGGGAACCCGGGGGGACCCGCACAGATACGCAGTATTTT. It codes for CASREPGGTRTDTQYF.

A note on this clonotype: At one end, the junction sequence differs from germline, possibly due to a read error. The genes are TRBV12-3 or TRBV12-4 and TRBJ2-7; D is unclear. The CDR3 contains 12 residues. CDR3 sequence: CVSSFLRHEQYF. The CDR3 DNA follows: TGTGTCAGCAGTTTCCTCCGCCACGAGCAGTACTTC.

This clonotype was picked up many times. The V call is TRBV12-3 or TRBV12-4, the J call TRBJ2-5; maybe TRBD1 (5 bases). The V gene lost 2 bases and the J gene lost 2 bases, with 6 bases spanning the gap. The CDR3 contains 13 residues. In DNA, the CDR3 is TGTGCCAGCAGTTTAAACAGGCAAGAGACCCAGTACTTC. Protein sequence: CASSLNRQETQYF.

This clonotype was detected only a few times. The CDR3, as DNA: TGTGCCATCAGGGGTCAGGGGGCTCCCTACTCTGGGGCCAACGTCCTGACTTTC. Protein product: CAIRGQGAPYSGANVLTF. The chain recombines TRBV10-3 with TRBJ2-6; 8 bases match TRBD1. The CDR3 runs 18 residues. J lost 0 bases, V lost 6 bases, and 10 bases had no gene match. Germline V lookup: CDR1 ENHRY, CDR2 SYGVKD.

The CDR3 nucleotides are TGTGCCAGCAGTGAGGGACTGACACGGGTCTATGGCTACACCTTC. It codes for CASSEGLTRVYGYTF. The rearrangement joins TRBV25-1 to TRBJ1-2, with TRBD1 as a possible D gene (5 bases). V was shortened by 3 bases and J by 4 bases, with 15 bases between the two germline ends. Germline CDR1 reads MGHDK; CDR2 reads SYGVNS. The CDR3 consists of 15 residues.

The chain recombines TRBV5-1 with TRBJ2-3; TRBD2 agrees at 7 bases. After removal of 4 bases from V and 4 bases from J, the junction contained 9 bases not matched to a gene. Germline V lookup: CDR1 SGHRS, CDR2 YFSETQ. The CDR3 extends over 15 amino acids. This chain's CDR3 is CASSPRTSSSDTQYF. CDR3 nucleotide sequence: TGCGCCAGCAGCCCAAGGACTAGTTCTTCAGATACGCAGTATTTT.

This clonotype has at least ten counts. V and J are TRBV29-1 and TRBJ2-7; 12 bases match TRBD2. Per the germline V gene, CDR1 is SQVTM and CDR2 is ANQGSEA. J was trimmed by 2 bases and V by 7 bases; bases with no gene match: 3. This CDR3 region has 13 residues. Here the CDR3 reads CSASSGRAYEQYF. CDR3 nucleotides: TGCAGCGCCTCTAGCGGGAGGGCCTACGAGCAGTACTTC.

The V gene is TRBV20-1, the J gene TRBJ2-7; no definite D call. Trimming left V 3 bases short and J 0 bases short, with 9 bases between. Per germline, CDR1 DFQATT and CDR2 SNEGSKA (reference sequence). The CDR3 loop spans 13 amino acids. DNA of the CDR3: TGCAGTGCTAGCTCCGCGGTCTCCTACGAGCAGTACTTC. It is translated as CSASSAVSYEQYF.

This clonotype was found many times. This chain connects TRBV12-3 or TRBV12-4 to TRBJ2-1; TRBD1 matches 9 bases. CDR3 size: 15 residues. V lost 4 bases and J lost 6; bases outside the gene matches: 7. The CDR3 sequence is CASSSDRGAGNEQFF. The DNA for the CDR3 is TGTGCCAGCAGTTCGGACAGGGGAGCTGGCAATGAGCAGTTCTTC.

This rearrangement joins TRBV9 to TRBJ1-1; 7 bases map to TRBD1. CDR3 size: 15 residues. Germline V CDR1 and CDR2: SGDLS, YYNGEE. The J segment lost 5 bases and the V segment lost 3 bases, leaving 10 bases of the junction unmatched. CDR3 in DNA: TGTGCCAGCAGCGCCATAGGGGGCGTAGATACTGAAGCTTTCTTT. Translating gives CASSAIGGVDTEAFF. The full variable domain, rest sourced from reference TRBV9 and TRBJ1-1, is DSGVTQTPKHLITATGQRVTLRCSPRSGDLSVYWYQQSLDQGLQFLIQYYNGEERAKGNILERFSAQQFPDLHSELNLSSLELGDSALYFCASSAIGGVDTEAFFGQGTRLTVV.

The rearrangement links TRBV11-2 to TRBJ2-7; perhaps TRBD2 as D (6 bases). The CDR3 loop spans 13 amino acids. Trimming pared 5 bases from V and 6 bases from J, leaving 14 bases between. CDR1 is SGHAT and CDR2 is FQNNGV in the germline V gene. CDR3 protein: CASSPLTSSEQYF. The CDR3 DNA follows: TGTGCCAGCAGCCCTCTGACTAGTAGCGAGCAGTACTTC. Based on the CDR3 plus reference TRBV11-2 and TRBJ2-7, the full variable domain is EAGVAQSPRYKIIEKRQSVAFWCNPISGHATLYWYQQILGQGPKLLIQFQNNGVVDDSQLPKDRFSAERLKGVDSTLKIQPAKLEDSAVYLCASSPLTSSEQYFGPGTRLTVT.

This chain joins TRBV15 and TRBJ1-5, with D hard to call. The CDR3 is 13 residues long. The V and J ends lost 6 bases and 7 bases respectively, with 13 bases between them. Germline V gene data show CDR1 as LNHNV and CDR2 as YYDKDF (reference sequence). The CDR3 coding sequence is TGTGCCACCAGTCAAGAGATATTGCAGCCCCAGCATTTT. This gives the protein CATSQEILQPQHF.

This chain joins TRBV20-1 and TRBJ2-7; 7 bases are shared with TRBD2. Germline CDR1 and CDR2: DFQATT and SNEGSKA (reference sequence). The CDR3 is 13 amino acids. The V segment lost 4 bases and the J segment 4 bases; nucleotides outside the gene matches: 7. CDR3 DNA sequence: TGCAGTGCTACCCGGGACTACCAATACGAGCAGTACTTC. This codes for CSATRDYQYEQYF.

The gene calls are TRBV5-1 and TRBJ2-7; D is possibly TRBD2 (5 bases). The germline gives CDR1 SGHRS, CDR2 YFSETQ. Between the trimmed V and J ends, which lost 1 base and 2 bases, there was a span of 19 bases. The CDR3 totals 17 residues. The CDR3 DNA follows: TGCGCCAGCAGCTTGACCCTCGGGGTGGCACCCACCTACGAGCAGTACTTC. Protein sequence: CASSLTLGVAPTYEQYF. The complete variable domain, with remaining parts taken from reference TRBV5-1 and TRBJ2-7, reads KAGVTQTPRYLIKTRGQQVTLSCSPISGHRSVSWYQQTPGQGLQFLFEYFSETQRNKGNFPGRFSGRQFSNSRSEMNVSTLELGDSALYLCASSLTLGVAPTYEQYFGPGTRLTVT.

The V gene is TRBV20-1, the J gene TRBJ2-7, with 8 positions matching TRBD1. The CDR3 has 16 residues. Germline trimming cut 1 base from V and 3 bases from J; bases unmatched to any gene: 11. The germline V gene has CDR1 DFQATT and CDR2 SNEGSKA (reference sequence). CDR3 region: CSARVQGASKGYEQYF. The CDR3 DNA is TGCAGTGCTAGAGTCCAGGGGGCTAGCAAAGGCTACGAGCAGTACTTC.

With regard to this clonotype: The junction shows a germline mismatch at one end, possibly a read error. V is TRBV3-1 and J is TRBJ2-1; TRBD2 matches 13 bases. Germline V CDR1 and CDR2: LGHDT, YNNKEL (reference sequence). This CDR3 is 19 amino acids long. Written as DNA, the CDR3 is TGTACCAGCAGTCCACCCCCGGGACTAGCGGGAAGCTCCTACAATGAGCAGTTCTTC. Translated, it gives CTSSPPPGLAGSSYNEQFF.

There are a few counts of this clonotype. This chain joins TRBV10-3 and TRBJ2-3; no firm D call. Germline loops: CDR1 ENHRY, CDR2 SYGVKD. This CDR3 region has 12 residues. Trimming pared 1 base from V and 4 bases from J, leaving 3 bases between. The CDR3 DNA reads as TGTGCCATCAGTGAGTTATCAGATACGCAGTATTTT. Its protein is CAISELSDTQYF.

V and J are TRBV20-1 and TRBJ2-3, with 12 nucleotides matching TRBD2. Trimming at V came to 4 bases and at J to 1 base, leaving 6 bases not matched to a gene. Germline V gene lookup returns CDR1 DFQATT and CDR2 SNEGSKA (reference sequence). This CDR3 region has 16 residues. In DNA form, the CDR3 reads TGCAGTGCTATCTCTCTAGCGGGGGGGGGCACAGATACGCAGTATTTT. Translation: CSAISLAGGGTDTQYF.

V and J are TRBV12-3 or TRBV12-4 and TRBJ2-7; tentatively, D is TRBD1 (6 bases). The CDR3 contains 14 residues. The V end lost 7 bases, the J end lost 5 bases, and 18 bases lay between the germline ends. CDR3 amino acids: CASTEQGRLNEQYF. In DNA, the CDR3 is TGTGCCAGCACCGAACAGGGACGGTTAAACGAGCAGTACTTC.

In this sample, this clonotype turned up a few times. The chain uses TRBV7-8 and TRBJ2-1; D is possibly TRBD1 (5 bases). V lost 2 bases to trimming and J lost 5 bases, with 16 bases between them. The CDR3 is made up of 16 amino acids. Germline CDR1 and CDR2: SGHVS and FQNEAQ. CDR3 sequence: CASSLLVRVVNNEQFF. The CDR3 DNA sequence: TGTGCCAGCAGCTTACTAGTCAGGGTGGTCAACAATGAGCAGTTCTTC.